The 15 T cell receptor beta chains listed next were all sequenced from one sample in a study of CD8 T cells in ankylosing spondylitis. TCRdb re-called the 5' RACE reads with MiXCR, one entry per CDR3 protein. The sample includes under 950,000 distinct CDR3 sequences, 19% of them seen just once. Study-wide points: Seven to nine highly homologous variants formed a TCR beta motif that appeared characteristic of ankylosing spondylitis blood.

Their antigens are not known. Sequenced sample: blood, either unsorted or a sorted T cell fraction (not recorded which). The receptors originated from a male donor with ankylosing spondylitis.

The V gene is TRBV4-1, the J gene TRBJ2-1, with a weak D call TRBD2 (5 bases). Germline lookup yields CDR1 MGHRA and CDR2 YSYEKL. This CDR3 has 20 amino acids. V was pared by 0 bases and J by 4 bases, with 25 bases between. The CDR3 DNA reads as TGCGCCAGCAGCCAAGATGCATCGATATCGCGGGCAGGAACTTACAATGAGCAGTTCTTC. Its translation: CASSQDASISRAGTYNEQFF.

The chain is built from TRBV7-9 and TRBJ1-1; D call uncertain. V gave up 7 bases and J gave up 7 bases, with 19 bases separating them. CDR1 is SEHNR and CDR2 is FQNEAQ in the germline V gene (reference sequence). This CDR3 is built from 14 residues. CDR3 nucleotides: TGTGCCAGCATCCCACGGACGACGGAGGTTGAAGCTTTCTTT. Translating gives CASIPRTTEVEAFF.

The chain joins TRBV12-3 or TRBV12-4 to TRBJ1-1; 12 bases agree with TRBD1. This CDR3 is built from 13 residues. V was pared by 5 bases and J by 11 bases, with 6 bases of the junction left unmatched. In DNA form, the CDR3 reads TGTGCCAGCAGTCAGGGACAGGGGGCTGGGGCTTTCTTT. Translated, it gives CASSQGQGAGAFF.

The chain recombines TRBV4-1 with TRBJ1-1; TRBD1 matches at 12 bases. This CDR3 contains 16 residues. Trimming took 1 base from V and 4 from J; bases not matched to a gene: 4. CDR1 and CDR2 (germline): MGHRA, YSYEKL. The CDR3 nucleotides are TGCGCCAGCAGCCAAGGGGACAGGGGGCGAGGCACTGAAGCTTTCTTT. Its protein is CASSQGDRGRGTEAFF.

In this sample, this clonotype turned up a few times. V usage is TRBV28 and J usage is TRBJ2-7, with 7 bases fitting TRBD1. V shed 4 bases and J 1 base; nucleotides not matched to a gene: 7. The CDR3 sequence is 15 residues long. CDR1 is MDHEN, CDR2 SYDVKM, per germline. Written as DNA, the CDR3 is TGTGCCAGCAGTTCCACCGGGACAGCTTCCTACGAGCAGTACTTC. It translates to CASSSTGTASYEQYF.

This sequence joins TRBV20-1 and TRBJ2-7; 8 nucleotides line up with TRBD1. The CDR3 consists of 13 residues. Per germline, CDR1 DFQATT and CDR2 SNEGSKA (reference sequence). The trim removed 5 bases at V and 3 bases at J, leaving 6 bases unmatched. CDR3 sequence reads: CSAPTGADYEQYF. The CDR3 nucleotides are TGCAGTGCTCCGACAGGGGCAGACTACGAGCAGTACTTC.

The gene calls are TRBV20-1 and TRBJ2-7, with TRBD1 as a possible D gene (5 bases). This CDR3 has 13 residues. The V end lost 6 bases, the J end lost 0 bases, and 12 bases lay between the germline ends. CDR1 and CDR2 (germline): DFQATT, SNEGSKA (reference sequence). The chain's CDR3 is CSAPSTVSYEQYF. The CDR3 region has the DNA TGCAGTGCGCCATCGACAGTCTCCTACGAGCAGTACTTC.

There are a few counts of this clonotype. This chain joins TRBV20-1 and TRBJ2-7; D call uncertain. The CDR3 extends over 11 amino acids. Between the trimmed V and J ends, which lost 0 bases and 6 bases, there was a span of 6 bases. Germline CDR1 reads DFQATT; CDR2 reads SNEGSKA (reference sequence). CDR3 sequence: CSARDDLEQYF. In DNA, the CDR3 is TGCAGTGCTAGAGACGACCTCGAGCAGTACTTC.

The DNA for the CDR3 is TGTGCCAGCAGCCCCCAGGGACATTGGGGTACCGGGGAGCTGTTTTTT. Translating it yields CASSPQGHWGTGELFF. The rearrangement uses TRBV3-1 and TRBJ2-2; D perhaps matches TRBD1 (6 bases). Germline CDR1 reads LGHDT; CDR2 reads YNNKEL (reference sequence). The CDR3 extends over 16 amino acids. V dropped 4 bases and J dropped 5 bases, with 17 bases sitting between them.

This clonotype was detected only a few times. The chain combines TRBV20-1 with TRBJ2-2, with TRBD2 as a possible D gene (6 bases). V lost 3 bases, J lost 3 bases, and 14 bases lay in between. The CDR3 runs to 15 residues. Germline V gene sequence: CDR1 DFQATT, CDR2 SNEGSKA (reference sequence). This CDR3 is CSASDSAGYTGELFF. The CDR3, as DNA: TGCAGTGCTAGTGACAGTGCGGGATACACCGGGGAGCTGTTTTTT.

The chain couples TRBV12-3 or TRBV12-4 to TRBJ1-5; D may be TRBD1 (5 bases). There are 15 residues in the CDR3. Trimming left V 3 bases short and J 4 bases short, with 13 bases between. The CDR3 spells CASSFRGALNQPQHF. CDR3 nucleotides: TGTGCCAGCAGTTTTCGAGGGGCGTTAAATCAGCCCCAGCATTTT.

For the CDR3, the DNA is TGCAGTGCTAGAGATCCATCCGTGCGGGGGGCCGGCAATGAGCAGTTCTTC. This codes for CSARDPSVRGAGNEQFF. V and J are TRBV20-1 and TRBJ2-1, with 8 positions matching TRBD2. This CDR3 is built from 17 residues. Germline CDR1 DFQATT, CDR2 SNEGSKA (reference sequence). The V gene end was trimmed by 0 bases and the J gene end by 6 bases; junction bases not matched to a gene: 13.

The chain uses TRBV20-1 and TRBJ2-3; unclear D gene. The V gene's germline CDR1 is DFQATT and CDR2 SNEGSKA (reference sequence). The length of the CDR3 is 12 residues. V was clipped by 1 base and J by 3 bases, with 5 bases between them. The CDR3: CSARGVTDTQYF. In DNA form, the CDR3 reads TGCAGTGCTAGAGGCGTAACAGATACGCAGTATTTT.

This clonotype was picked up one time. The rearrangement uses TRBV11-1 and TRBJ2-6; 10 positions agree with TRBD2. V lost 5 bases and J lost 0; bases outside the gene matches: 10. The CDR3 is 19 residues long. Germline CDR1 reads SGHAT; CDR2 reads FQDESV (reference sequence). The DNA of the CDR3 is TGTGCCAGCAGCCCCTTACTAGCGGGAACCCGCTCTGGGGCCAACGTCCTGACTTTC. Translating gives CASSPLLAGTRSGANVLTF.

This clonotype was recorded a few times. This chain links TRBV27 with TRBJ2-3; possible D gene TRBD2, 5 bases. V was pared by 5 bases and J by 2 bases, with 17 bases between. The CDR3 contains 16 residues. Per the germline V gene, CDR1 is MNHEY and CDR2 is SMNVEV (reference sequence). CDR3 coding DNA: TGTGCCAGCAGTCCCTCGGTTAGCGCTCCCACAGATACGCAGTATTTT. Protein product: CASSPSVSAPTDTQYF.